The rows below give T cell receptor beta chains drawn from one sample of a study of blood T cell repertoires in COVID-19. The data were produced by immunoSEQ multiplex PCR, yet TCRdb's version contains in-frame clones alone and is incomplete. The table has around 130,000 clones, around 84% seen once. Sequenced: PBMCs or T cells enriched from blood (not recorded which). The receptors derive from a man aged 40-55 years with acute COVID-19. Both conserved end residues are part of each CDR3. D genes are given only for firm matches. Clone size is not always given. Where it is, it says once, few, many or a class for expanded clones.

D gene,J gene,V gene,clone size,CDR3 DNA,CDR3 protein
TRBD1,TRBJ2-7,TRBV3-1/TRBV3-2,-,TGTGCCAGCAGCCAAGCCGGGACAGACTCCTACGAGCAGTACTTC,CASSQAGTDSYEQYF
-,TRBJ1-5,TRBV30,-,TGTGCCTGGAGTCCCGGACATGGACAGCCCCAGCATTTT,CAWSPGHGQPQHF
-,TRBJ2-5,TRBV7-2,once,TGTGCCAGCAGCTTAGCGTACGGCCAAGAGACCCAGTACTTC,CASSLAYGQETQYF
-,TRBJ1-2,TRBV6-5,-,TGTGCCAGCAGTTACTCTCCAGGAACCTATGGCTACACCTTC,CASSYSPGTYGYTF
-,TRBJ2-3,TRBV14,-,TGTGCCAGCAGCCAAGGGGCAGGAGGGAGGACAGATACGCAGTATTTT,CASSQGAGGRTDTQYF
-,TRBJ2-2,TRBV7-9,-,TGTGCCAGCAGCCCCCCTCCGGGGGTTAACACCGGGGAGCTGTTTTTT,CASSPPPGVNTGELFF
-,TRBJ2-6,TRBV11-3,-,TGTGCCCCCGCAGAAAATCTCTCTGGGGCCAACGTCCTGACTTTC,CAPAENLSGANVLTF
-,TRBJ2-2,TRBV6-4,-,TGTGCCAGCAGTGTCCAAGGGGGGAACACCGGGGAGCTGTTTTTT,CASSVQGGNTGELFF
TRBD2,TRBJ2-3,TRBV3-1/TRBV3-2,-,TGTGCCAGCAGCCAAGAATGGGGCGATAGCGGGAGATCGCTTCAGGATACGCAGTATTTT,CASSQEWGDSGRSLQDTQYF
TRBD1,TRBJ1-1,TRBV29-1,-,TGCAGCGTTCCAGACAGGGTTACTGAAGCTTTCTTT,CSVPDRVTEAFF
TRBD2,TRBJ2-1,TRBV9,-,TGTGCCAGCAGCCCAGGGACTAGCGGGACTCTTGGGGATGAGCAGTTCTTC,CASSPGTSGTLGDEQFF
TRBD2,TRBJ2-7,TRBV28,once,TGTGCCAGCAGGACCCCGACTAGCGGGAGGCCCTACGAGCAGTACTTC,CASRTPTSGRPYEQYF
-,TRBJ2-7,TRBV19,-,TGTGCCAGTAGTACCGTCGGCGGAATTTACGAGCAGTACTTC,CASSTVGGIYEQYF
-,TRBJ1-4,TRBV6-5,-,TGTGCCAGCAGTTACGAAAGCTATGGTGAAAAACTGTTTTTT,CASSYESYGEKLFF
-,TRBJ1-1,TRBV6-5,-,TGTGCCAGCGGAGGGATGAACACTGAAGCTTTCTTT,CASGGMNTEAFF
TRBD1,TRBJ2-3,TRBV11-2,few,TGTGCCAGCAGCTTGGAACCGGGACAGGGCATCACAGATACGCAGTATTTT,CASSLEPGQGITDTQYF
TRBD1,TRBJ1-1,TRBV7-3,few,TGTGCCAGCAGCTTAACAACAGGGGGGAACGCTGAAGCTTTCTTT,CASSLTTGGNAEAFF
-,TRBJ2-4,TRBV28,-,TGTGCCAGCAGTTTTGCGACAGGATACGGACAACTAGCCAAAAACATTCAGTACTTC,CASSFATGYGQLAKNIQYF
-,TRBJ1-5,TRBV6-5,-,TGTGCCAGCAGTTGTACAGGGAAGGGCAATCAGCCCCAGCATTTT,CASSCTGKGNQPQHF
-,TRBJ2-3,TRBV5-1,-,TGCGCCAGCAGCTTGGGACGTACGAGCCGGGGGATAAGCACAGATACGCAGTATTTT,CASSLGRTSRGISTDTQYF
TRBD1,TRBJ2-7,TRBV2,-,TGTGCCAGCAGTGAACGACAGGGCCCCATCGAGCAGTACTTC,CASSERQGPIEQYF
-,TRBJ2-3,TRBV10-2,-,TGCGCCAGCAGTGAGAGCTCTCGCACAGATACGCAGTATTTT,CASSESSRTDTQYF
TRBD1,TRBJ1-3,TRBV13,-,TGTGCCAGCAGCTTAGGAACAGGGGCTGGAAACACCATATATTTT,CASSLGTGAGNTIYF
TRBD2,TRBJ2-7,TRBV7-2,-,TGTGCCAGCAGCCCGGGAGGGGGAGGACGCTCCTACGAGCAGTACTTC,CASSPGGGGRSYEQYF
TRBD2,TRBJ2-7,TRBV5-1,-,TGCGCCAGCAGTGGGGCGGGGGGCCCCACCTACGAGCAGTACTTC,CASSGAGGPTYEQYF
TRBD2,TRBJ2-1,TRBV10-1,-,TGCGCCAGCAGTGAAACGGGAGGGCCCTACAATGAGCAGTTCTTC,CASSETGGPYNEQFF
-,TRBJ1-1,TRBV5-1,-,TGCGCCAGCAGTGTGGGACAACTGAACACTGAAGCTTTCTTT,CASSVGQLNTEAFF
TRBD1,TRBJ1-1,TRBV28,-,TGTGCCAGCAGGGGGACAGGGACGGCTGAAGCTTTCTTT,CASRGTGTAEAFF
-,TRBJ1-3,TRBV28,-,TGTGCCAGCACCATAGGACAGAGTGGAAACACCATATATTTT,CASTIGQSGNTIYF
-,TRBJ1-3,TRBV2,-,TGTGCCAGCAGTGAAAGCGGAGTAGGAAACACCATATATTTT,CASSESGVGNTIYF
-,TRBJ2-1,TRBV30,-,TGTGCCTGGGGCCGGGAGTCTAATGAGCAGTTCTTC,CAWGRESNEQFF
-,TRBJ1-1,TRBV3-1/TRBV3-2,-,TGTGCCACCGGGAGAGGACTGAACACTGAAGCTTTCTTT,CATGRGLNTEAFF
TRBD1,TRBJ1-4,TRBV6-4,-,TGTGCCAGCGCTCCGACAGGGGAAGCTAATGAAAAACTGTTTTTT,CASAPTGEANEKLFF
TRBD1,TRBJ2-2,TRBV5-1,-,TGCGCCAGCAGCATACAGGGGGCCGCCGGGGAGCTGTTTTTT,CASSIQGAAGELFF
-,TRBJ1-3,TRBV7-2,-,TGTGCCAGCAGCTCCGCACCCCGGGACTCTGGAAACACCATATATTTT,CASSSAPRDSGNTIYF
-,TRBJ1-5,TRBV6-6,-,TGTGCCAGCAGCCCCGACGGAGAATTAAATCAGCCCCAGCATTTT,CASSPDGELNQPQHF
-,TRBJ1-2,TRBV27,few,TGTGCCAGCAGCTCCCCCGGGGTCAACTATGGCTACACCTTC,CASSSPGVNYGYTF
TRBD2,TRBJ2-3,TRBV7-2,-,TGTGCCAGCAGCCCCTGGCGGGAGGATGCAGATACGCAGTATTTT,CASSPWREDADTQYF
-,TRBJ2-7,TRBV10-2,once,TGCGCCAGCAGTGAACAGGTGGGGAACGAGCAGTACTTC,CASSEQVGNEQYF
-,TRBJ1-2,TRBV15,few,TGTGCCACCAGCAGAGATTCGGAGGGCTACACCTTC,CATSRDSEGYTF
-,TRBJ1-5,TRBV18,-,TGTGCCAGCTCAGAACAGGATGCAAATCAGCCCCAGCATTTT,CASSEQDANQPQHF
TRBD1,TRBJ2-6,TRBV18,-,TGTGCCAGCTCACCCTCAGGGGGTTTATCTGGGGCCAACGTCCTGACTTTC,CASSPSGGLSGANVLTF
-,TRBJ2-2,TRBV25-1,-,TGTGCCAGCAGTCCCCAAGAGCCCCTATCCGGGGAGCTGTTTTTT,CASSPQEPLSGELFF
TRBD1,TRBJ1-2,TRBV6-5,-,TGTGCCAGCAGTTATTCCGGGACAGTCTATGGCTACACCTTC,CASSYSGTVYGYTF
-,TRBJ2-1,TRBV2,-,TGTGCCAGCAGTGAATGGCGGGAGCAGTTCTTC,CASSEWREQFF
TRBD2,TRBJ2-3,TRBV5-1,-,TGCGCCAGCAGCTTGGGGGAGGGAGTCAGCACAGATACGCAGTATTTT,CASSLGEGVSTDTQYF
TRBD1,TRBJ1-3,TRBV6-4,-,TGTGCCAGCAGAGACAGGGGGAGAGGTCCCATTGGAAACACCATATATTTT,CASRDRGRGPIGNTIYF
-,TRBJ1-2,TRBV19,once,TGTGCCAGTAGTCCCAGGGACTATGGCTACACCTTC,CASSPRDYGYTF
TRBD1,TRBJ1-2,TRBV2,-,TGTGCCAGCAGTGAAGCTGCGGGACAGATTTATGGCTACACCTTC,CASSEAAGQIYGYTF
-,TRBJ2-7,TRBV11-1,many,TGTGCCAGCAGCCTATTCGACAACCCCTCCTACGAGCAGTACTTC,CASSLFDNPSYEQYF
-,TRBJ1-2,TRBV6-5,once,TGTGCCAGCAGTTACGATACAGGGCACTATGGCTACACCTTC,CASSYDTGHYGYTF
-,TRBJ1-1,TRBV6-2/TRBV6-3,-,TGTGCCAGCAGCCAGCAGGTGAACACTGAAGCTTTCTTT,CASSQQVNTEAFF
TRBD2,TRBJ2-6,TRBV19,-,TGTGCCAGTCGACGGGAGGCTGGGGCCAACGTCCTGACTTTC,CASRREAGANVLTF
-,TRBJ1-2,TRBV25-1,once,TGTGCCAGCAGTGAGTTTACACGTAACTATGGCTACACCTTC,CASSEFTRNYGYTF
-,TRBJ2-3,TRBV7-3,once,TGTGCCAGCAGCTCTTTAGCGGGCACAGATACGCAGTATTTT,CASSSLAGTDTQYF
TRBD2,TRBJ2-7,TRBV12-3/TRBV12-4,-,TGTGCCAGCAGCCGGGAGGGCCAGAACGAGCAGTACTTC,CASSREGQNEQYF
TRBD2,TRBJ2-2,TRBV3-1/TRBV3-2,once,TGTGCCAGCAGGGGGTTATATGCGGGAGCATCCACCGGGGAGCTGTTTTTT,CASRGLYAGASTGELFF
TRBD1,TRBJ2-7,TRBV29-1,-,TGCAGCGTGGGGACAGGGGCCTACGAGCAGTACTTC,CSVGTGAYEQYF
-,TRBJ2-7,TRBV7-6,-,TGTGCCAGCAGCCCGGGACTGAAAAGCTCCTACGAGCAGTACTTC,CASSPGLKSSYEQYF